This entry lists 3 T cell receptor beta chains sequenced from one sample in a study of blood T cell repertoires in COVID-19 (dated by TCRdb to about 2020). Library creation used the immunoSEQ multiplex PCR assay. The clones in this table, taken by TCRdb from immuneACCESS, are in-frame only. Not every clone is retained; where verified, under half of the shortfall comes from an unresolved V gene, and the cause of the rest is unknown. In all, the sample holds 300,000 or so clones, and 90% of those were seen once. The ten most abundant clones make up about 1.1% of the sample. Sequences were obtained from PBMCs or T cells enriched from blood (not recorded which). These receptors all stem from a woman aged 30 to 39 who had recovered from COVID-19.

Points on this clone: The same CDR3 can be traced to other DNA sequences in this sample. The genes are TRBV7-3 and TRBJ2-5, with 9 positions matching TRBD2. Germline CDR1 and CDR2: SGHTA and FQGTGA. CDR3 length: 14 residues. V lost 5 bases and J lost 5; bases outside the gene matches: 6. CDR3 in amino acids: CASSPSGGLETQYF. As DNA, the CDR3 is TGTGCCAGCAGCCCAAGCGGGGGGCTGGAGACCCAGTACTTC.

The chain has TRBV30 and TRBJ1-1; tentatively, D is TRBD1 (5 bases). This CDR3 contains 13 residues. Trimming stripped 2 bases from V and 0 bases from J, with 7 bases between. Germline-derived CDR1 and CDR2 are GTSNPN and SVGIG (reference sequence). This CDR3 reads CAWSRGVNTEAFF. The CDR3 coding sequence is TGTGCCTGGAGTAGGGGCGTGAACACTGAAGCTTTCTTT.

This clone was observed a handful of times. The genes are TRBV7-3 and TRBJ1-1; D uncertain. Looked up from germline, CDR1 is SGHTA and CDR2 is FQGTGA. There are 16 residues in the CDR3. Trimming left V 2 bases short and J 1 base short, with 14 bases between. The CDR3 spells CASSLRGSFENTEAFF. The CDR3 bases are TGTGCCAGCAGCTTACGGGGTAGTTTCGAGAACACTGAAGCTTTCTTT.